Below are 17 T cell receptor beta chains sequenced from a single sample in a study of cytomegalovirus exposure and HLA in healthy donors (dated by TCRdb to 2016 to 2017). Library construction relied on the immunoSEQ multiplex PCR assay. A mixture of 60 forward primers for TCR Vbeta segments and 13 reverse primers for TCR Jbeta segments was used in the multiplex PCR. The source is immuneACCESS, and TCRdb retained only in-frame sequences with V and J called. Part of the clones is not carried over; for the studies checked, unresolved V genes explain less than half of this, and the remainder is unexplained. The sample table lists 77,000 or so clones, approximately 71% of them with a count of one. The top ten clonotypes cover 7.2% of the sample. Sequencing input: PBMCs. The receptor source for this set is a middle-aged woman in good health and CMV-seronegative.

This clone occurred many times. The chain joins TRBV10-2 to TRBJ2-2; weak D call: TRBD2 (5 bases). Germline V gene lookup returns CDR1 WSHSY and CDR2 SAAADI. V lost 2 bases, J lost 1 base, and 8 bases lay in between. The length of the CDR3 is 15 residues. In nucleotides, the CDR3 is TGCGCCAGCAGTGAGGTGGCGGGGAACACCGGGGAGCTGTTTTTT. Amino acid sequence: CASSEVAGNTGELFF.

This clone appeared once. The J gene is TRBJ2-7, the V gene TRBV11-2, with 11 bases aligning to TRBD2. This CDR3 region has 16 residues. With 5 bases clipped from V and 6 bases from J, the junction kept 12 bases outside the gene matches. CDR1 and CDR2 (germline): SGHAT, FQNNGV. CDR3 nucleotides: TGTGCCAGCAGCGCCCCCCTTAGCGGGAGGGCCGGCGAGCAGTACTTC. This codes for CASSAPLSGRAGEQYF. The entire variable domain, with the rest obtained from reference TRBV11-2 and TRBJ2-7, is as follows: EAGVAQSPRYKIIEKRQSVAFWCNPISGHATLYWYQQILGQGPKLLIQFQNNGVVDDSQLPKDRFSAERLKGVDSTLKIQPAKLEDSAVYLCASSAPLSGRAGEQYFGPGTRLTVT.

The chain recombines TRBV4-2 with TRBJ2-3; 10 positions agree with TRBD2. This CDR3 region has 17 residues. Germline CDR1 is LGHNA and CDR2 is YNFKEQ. V lost 4 bases to trimming and J lost 5 bases; unmatched junction nucleotides: 12. CDR3 sequence reads: CASSPPRGLAGVDTQYF. In DNA form, the CDR3 reads TGTGCCAGCAGCCCCCCTCGGGGGCTAGCGGGAGTAGATACGCAGTATTTT.

In DNA form, the CDR3 reads TGTGCCACCAGCAGAGAACCGCAGGGGGCCCGCAATCAGCCCCAGCATTTT. Protein: CATSREPQGARNQPQHF. The chain recombines TRBV15 with TRBJ1-5, with 8 bases fitting TRBD1. V shed 0 bases, J shed 2 bases, and the junction held 6 bases outside the gene matches. This CDR3 region has 17 residues. The germline CDR1 and CDR2 sequences are LNHNV and YYDKDF (reference sequence).

As for this clone: Relative to the germline gene, one junction end is altered; a read error may explain this. CDR3 residues: CASSLSLGTSGGF. DNA of the CDR3: TGTGCCAGCAGTTTAAGCCTCGGGACTAGCGGGGGCTTC. This chain links TRBV28 with TRBJ2-7; 14 nucleotides match TRBD2. CDR1 is MDHEN, CDR2 SYDVKM, per germline. CDR3 length: 13 amino acids.

Notes on this clone: The sample carries other DNA sequences with the same CDR3. This rearrangement joins TRBV18 to TRBJ2-7; 11 nucleotides line up with TRBD2. The CDR3 sequence is 14 residues long. Germline-derived CDR1 and CDR2 are KGHSH and LQKENI. The V and J ends lost 3 bases and 3 bases, in that order; junction bases with no gene match: 1. CDR3 in amino acids: CASSPTSGNYEQYF. The CDR3 nucleotides read TGTGCCAGCTCACCGACTAGCGGGAACTACGAGCAGTACTTC. Variable domain in full (rest from reference TRBV18 and TRBJ2-7): NAGVMQNPRHLVRRRGQEARLRCSPMKGHSHVYWYRQLPEEGLKFMVYLQKENIIDESGMPKERFSAEFPKEGPSILRIQQVVRGDSAAYFCASSPTSGNYEQYFGPGTRLTVT.

The chain is built from TRBV18 and TRBJ2-7; D perhaps matches TRBD1 (5 bases). Germline V CDR1 and CDR2: KGHSH, LQKENI. The CDR3 is made up of 15 amino acids. V lost 2 bases, J lost 0 bases, and 11 bases lay in between. The CDR3 protein is CASSPDSDNSYEQYF. The CDR3 DNA reads TGTGCCAGCTCACCAGACTCGGACAACTCCTACGAGCAGTACTTC.

This clone showed up just once. The chain joins TRBV29-1 to TRBJ2-7; 9 positions match TRBD1. CDR1 is SQVTM, CDR2 ANQGSEA, per germline. Trimming cost V 6 bases and J 0 bases; bases outside gene matches: 3. CDR3 length: 13 amino acids. The CDR3 DNA follows: TGCAGCGTCGGACAGGGGAACTCCTACGAGCAGTACTTC. Translation gives CSVGQGNSYEQYF.

The CDR3 DNA sequence: TGTGCCGGGGGCGGCGGGAGTGGATACAATGAGCAGTTCTTC. This codes for CAGGGGSGYNEQFF. This chain connects TRBV28 to TRBJ2-1; perhaps TRBD2 as D (7 bases). The germline CDR1 and CDR2 sequences are MDHEN and SYDVKM. Trimming left V 11 bases short and J 4 bases short, with 18 bases between. The CDR3 is made up of 14 amino acids.

This sequence joins TRBV28 and TRBJ1-4, with 7 bases that match TRBD1. CDR1 and CDR2 from the germline V gene are MDHEN and SYDVKM. CDR3 length: 13 residues. The J segment lost 8 bases and the V segment lost 3 bases, leaving 3 bases of the junction unmatched. The CDR3 is CASSFLQGEKLFF. The DNA for the CDR3 is TGTGCCAGCAGTTTTCTACAGGGGGAAAAACTGTTTTTT. Full variable domain (outside the CDR3, taken from reference TRBV28 and TRBJ1-4): DVKVTQSSRYLVKRTGEKVFLECVQDMDHENMFWYRQDPGLGLRLIYFSYDVKMKEKGDIPEGYSVSREKKERFSLILESASTNQTSMYLCASSFLQGEKLFFGSGTQLSVL.

V usage is TRBV29-1 and J usage is TRBJ1-2; 8 bases align to TRBD1. The CDR3 has 13 residues. Germline CDR1 and CDR2: SQVTM and ANQGSEA. The V segment lost 7 bases and the J segment 5 bases; nucleotides outside the gene matches: 9. The CDR3: CSAKDRDAYGYTF. CDR3 sequence (DNA): TGCAGCGCCAAGGACAGGGATGCTTATGGCTACACCTTC. Variable domain in full (rest from reference TRBV29-1 and TRBJ1-2): SAVISQKPSRDICQRGTSLTIQCQVDSQVTMMFWYRQQPGQSLTLIATANQGSEATYESGFVIDKFPISRPNLTFSTLTVSNMSPEDSSIYLCSAKDRDAYGYTFGSGTRLTVV.

V and J are TRBV25-1 and TRBJ1-2; possible D gene TRBD1, 6 bases. The CDR3 has 16 residues. Germline values: CDR1 MGHDK, CDR2 SYGVNS. V lost 4 bases to trimming and J lost 6 bases, with 21 bases between them. The CDR3 DNA follows: TGTGCCAGCAGTGGGTACAGGGACGGGGACGTAGATGGCTACACCTTC. Protein product: CASSGYRDGDVDGYTF.

This clone showed up just once. The chain joins TRBV30 to TRBJ2-1; TRBD2 is a possible D gene (6 bases). This CDR3 contains 15 residues. Germline CDR1 GTSNPN, CDR2 SVGIG (reference sequence). Trimming shortened V by 0 bases and J by 7 bases, and 16 bases separated the two germline ends. In nucleotides, the CDR3 is TGTGCCTGGAGTGTCGGTAGCGGAGTGATTAATGAGCAGTTCTTC. Encoded protein: CAWSVGSGVINEQFF.

This clone came up once. CDR3 DNA: TGTGCCAGCAGCCCTCCGGGACAGACGTACAATGAGCAGTTCTTC. This gives the protein CASSPPGQTYNEQFF. The chain recombines TRBV7-6 with TRBJ2-1, with 7 bases lining up with TRBD1. J lost 4 bases, V lost 5 bases, and 8 bases had no gene match. The CDR3 loop spans 15 amino acids. CDR1 and CDR2 from the germline V gene are SGHVS and FNYEAQ.

The V and J genes are TRBV11-2 and TRBJ2-7, with a possible D match to TRBD1 (5 bases). The ends were cut back, 5 bases at V and 3 bases at J, with 11 bases in the middle. Germline CDR1 and CDR2: SGHAT and FQNNGV. The length of the CDR3 is 13 residues. As DNA, the CDR3 is TGTGCCAGCAGCCTCCGACAGTTCTACGAGCAGTACTTC. Protein product: CASSLRQFYEQYF.

The chain employs TRBV7-2 and TRBJ1-1, with 8 nucleotides matching TRBD1. Trimming at V came to 1 base and at J to 5 bases, leaving 12 bases not matched to a gene. The CDR3 is 17 residues long. Germline values: CDR1 SGHTA, CDR2 FQGNSA. The CDR3 spells CASSLESRGLLGTEAFF. In nucleotides, the CDR3 is TGTGCCAGCAGCTTAGAGAGCAGGGGGCTTCTGGGGACTGAAGCTTTCTTT.

The rearrangement uses TRBV5-1 and TRBJ2-5; possible D gene TRBD1, 5 bases. The CDR3 consists of 13 residues. The V gene's germline CDR1 is SGHRS and CDR2 YFSETQ. V gave up 4 bases and J gave up 5 bases, with 12 bases separating them. The CDR3 sequence: CASSQGWGETQYF. The CDR3 DNA sequence: TGCGCCAGCAGCCAGGGATGGGGTGAGACCCAGTACTTC.